Sequencing of this TCR beta chain was carried out in a study of cytomegalovirus exposure and HLA in healthy donors. Study-wide points: The HLA-A and HLA-B alleles of most subjects were reportedly predicted accurately from TCR beta sequences.

It was with 60 Vbeta and 13 Jbeta primers that the PCR ran. Sequencing was performed with immunoSEQ multiplex PCR; in TCRdb, only in-frame clones are kept and a portion is missing. This sample carries roughly 200,000 clones, over 75% of them seen once, and the ten largest clones take less than 2.5%. Worth noting for this clone: The antigen is not known.

Germline lookup yields CDR1 MDHEN and CDR2 SYDVKM. With 5 bases removed from V and 4 bases from J, the gap between germline ends came to 20 bases. The CDR3 length is 16 residues. This TCR was recovered from a woman aged 50 to 60 in good health and CMV-seronegative. The sequencing input was PBMCs. The chain joins TRBV28 to TRBJ1-1, with D tentatively TRBD1 (5 bases). Here the CDR3 DNA reads TGTGCCAGCAGTCCGGCGGGACTGCGAGGATTCACTGAAGCTTTCTTT. This codes for CASSPAGLRGFTEAFF.